The T cell receptor (beta chain) under discussion was sequenced for a study of cytomegalovirus exposure and HLA in healthy donors. On this clone: Its antigen remains unknown.

At the time of sampling, donors were nominally healthy, though unrecorded immune exposures were likely. Findings of the study overall: In a later analysis, HLA-C alleles had the fewest associated TCRs, DRB1 alleles the most. Under in vitro conditions, a few CMV-associated chains were confirmed as specific for CMV antigens.

This PCR relied on a set of 60 Vbeta primers and 13 Jbeta primers. The protocol was immunoSEQ multiplex PCR, while the TCRdb copy is restricted to in-frame clones and leaves out a portion. The data show approximately 100,000 clones, over 65% seen once. The trim removed 5 bases at V and 8 bases at J, leaving 6 bases unmatched. Looked up from germline, CDR1 is SGHTA and CDR2 is FQGNSA. This CDR3 region has 13 residues. The sequenced sample was PBMCs. This clonotype was sampled from a man between 60 and 75 years old in good health and CMV-seropositive. This rearrangement joins TRBV7-2 to TRBJ1-3; 7 nucleotides agree with TRBD1. In nucleotides, the CDR3 is TGTGCCAGCAGCCTTGGACAGGTCCACACCATATATTTT. It codes for CASSLGQVHTIYF.